Following are 10 T cell receptor beta chains from one sample sequenced in a study of shared clonotypes between healthy human individuals (dated by TCRdb to 2020 to 2021). The library was produced with the immunoSEQ multiplex PCR assay. Drawn from immuneACCESS, this table holds only the in-frame rearrangements with V and J called that TCRdb kept. Clones are partly lost; checked studies trace under half to an unresolved V gene and leave the rest unexplained. The sample records 850,000 to 1,100,000 clones, roughly 80% of which are singletons. The ten biggest clones cover about 0.94% of the sample. The sequencing sample was made of memory CD4+ T cells from PBMCs. Per the publication, the cell subset or site label means: CD45RA-negative fraction. Source of these receptors: a young man in good health. Some clones in this sample may be carry-over from other donors' samples.

The chain has TRBV5-1 and TRBJ2-6, with 7 bases aligning to TRBD2. There are 17 residues in the CDR3. From germline, CDR1 is SGHRS and CDR2 YFSETQ. V shed 2 bases, J shed 0 bases, and the junction held 5 bases outside the gene matches. The CDR3, as DNA: TGCGCCAGCAGCTTATGGGGCGGGAGCTCTGGGGCCAACGTCCTGACTTTC. It is translated as CASSLWGGSSGANVLTF.

CDR3: CASSFNGGLAEKLFF. The CDR3 DNA reads TGTGCCAGCAGCTTTAACGGGGGGCTGGCTGAAAAACTGTTTTTT. The gene calls are TRBV7-8 and TRBJ1-4, with D maybe TRBD1 (6 bases). The V gene's germline CDR1 is SGHVS and CDR2 FQNEAQ. The CDR3 sequence is 15 residues long. Trimming pared 3 bases from V and 7 bases from J, leaving 15 bases between.

This sequence joins TRBV9 and TRBJ2-7; maybe TRBD2 (6 bases). Trimming took off 4 bases at V and 7 bases at J, with 15 bases between the two ends. CDR3 length: 13 residues. Germline V gene data show CDR1 as SGDLS and CDR2 as YYNGEE. In nucleotides, the CDR3 is TGTGCCAGCAGCCCCGCGGGGTTTGTTGAGCAGTACTTC. Amino acids: CASSPAGFVEQYF.

V gene TRBV7-2 combines with J gene TRBJ2-1, with TRBD1 as a possible D gene (6 bases). Trimming took 5 bases from V and 12 from J, leaving 14 bases between them. Looked up from germline, CDR1 is SGHTA and CDR2 is FQGNSA. The CDR3 spans 12 residues. The CDR3 spells CASSIQGSWQFF. The DNA of the CDR3 is TGTGCCAGCAGCATACAGGGAAGTTGGCAGTTCTTC.

The V call is TRBV6-1, the J call TRBJ2-1; a possible D gene is TRBD2 (6 bases). CDR3 size: 15 residues. Germline V gives CDR1 MNHNS, CDR2 SASEGT. The V and J ends lost 10 bases and 0 bases respectively, with 16 bases between them. The CDR3 spells CATSWGVSSYNEQFF. In nucleotides, the CDR3 is TGTGCCACCTCCTGGGGGGTGTCCTCCTACAATGAGCAGTTCTTC.

The DNA of the CDR3 is TGTGCCAGCAGTTTATCGCGGGGCCAATCCCACACAGATACGCAGTATTTT. Residues: CASSLSRGQSHTDTQYF. V and J are TRBV28 and TRBJ2-3; a weak D match, TRBD2 (6 bases). Trimming removed 1 base at V and 2 bases at J, with 16 bases between. Germline CDR1 is MDHEN and CDR2 is SYDVKM. This CDR3 has 17 residues.

This chain joins TRBV4-3 and TRBJ1-2; D is unresolved. The CDR3 runs 13 residues. Germline V lookup: CDR1 LGHNA, CDR2 YSLEER. V was shortened by 0 bases and J by 8 bases, with 10 bases between the two germline ends. The CDR3 nucleotides read TGCGCCAGCAGCCAAGACGGCGTGGGAGGCTACACCTTC. This gives the protein CASSQDGVGGYTF.

The chain combines TRBV30 with TRBJ2-1; D may correspond to TRBD1 or TRBD2 (6 bases each). Germline CDR1 GTSNPN, CDR2 SVGIG (reference sequence). V lost 3 bases to trimming and J lost 6 bases, with 15 bases between them. The CDR3 is 14 amino acids. The CDR3 DNA reads TGTGCCTGGAGGGCTCCTGGAGGGGGCAATGAGCAGTTCTTC. It translates to CAWRAPGGGNEQFF.

The chain employs TRBV28 and TRBJ2-2; D may be TRBD1 (5 bases). Germline loops: CDR1 MDHEN, CDR2 SYDVKM. This CDR3 comprises 12 residues. V dropped 8 bases and J dropped 9 bases, with 13 bases sitting between them. The CDR3 nucleotides read TGTGCCAGCCACAGGACCCCGCGGGAGCTGTTTTTT. It yields the protein CASHRTPRELFF.

This clone was picked up a small number of times. This chain connects TRBV27 to TRBJ1-4, with D possibly matching TRBD1 (6 bases). V lost 6 bases and J lost 7, with 18 bases in between. The length of the CDR3 is 15 residues. Germline lookup yields CDR1 MNHEY and CDR2 SMNVEV (reference sequence). The CDR3 sequence: CASSPIRDIREKLFF. The CDR3, as DNA: TGTGCCAGCAGCCCCATCCGGGACATACGTGAAAAACTGTTTTTT.